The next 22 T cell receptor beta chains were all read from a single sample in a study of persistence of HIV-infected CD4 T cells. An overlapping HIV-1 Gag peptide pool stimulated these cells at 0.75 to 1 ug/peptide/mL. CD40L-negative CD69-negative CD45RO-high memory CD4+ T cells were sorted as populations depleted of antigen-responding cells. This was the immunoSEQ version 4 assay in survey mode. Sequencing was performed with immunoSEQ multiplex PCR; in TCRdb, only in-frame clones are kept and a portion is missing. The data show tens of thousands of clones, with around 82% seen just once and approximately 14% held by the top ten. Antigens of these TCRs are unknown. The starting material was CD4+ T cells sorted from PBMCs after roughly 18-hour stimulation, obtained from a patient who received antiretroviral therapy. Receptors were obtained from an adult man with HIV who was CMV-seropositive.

As DNA, the CDR3 is TGTGCCAGCAGTTTGGGAGATACGCAGTATTTT. Residues: CASSLGDTQYF. The rearrangement uses TRBV12-3 or TRBV12-4 and TRBJ2-3; D is ambiguous. The V and J ends lost 3 bases and 5 bases respectively, with 3 bases between them. There are 11 residues in the CDR3.

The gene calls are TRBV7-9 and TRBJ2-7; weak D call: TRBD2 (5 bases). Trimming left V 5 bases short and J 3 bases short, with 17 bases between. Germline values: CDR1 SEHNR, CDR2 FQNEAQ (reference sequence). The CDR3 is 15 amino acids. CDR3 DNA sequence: TGTGCCAGCAGCCATAGGACGGGAAAGGACTACGAGCAGTACTTC. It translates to CASSHRTGKDYEQYF.

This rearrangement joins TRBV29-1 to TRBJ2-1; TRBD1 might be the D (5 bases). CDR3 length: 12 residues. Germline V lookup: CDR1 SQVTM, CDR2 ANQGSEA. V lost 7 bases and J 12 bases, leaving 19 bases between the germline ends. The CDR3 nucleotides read TGCAGCGCCGCGCTGATACAGGTTGGGCAGTTCTTC. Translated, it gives CSAALIQVGQFF.

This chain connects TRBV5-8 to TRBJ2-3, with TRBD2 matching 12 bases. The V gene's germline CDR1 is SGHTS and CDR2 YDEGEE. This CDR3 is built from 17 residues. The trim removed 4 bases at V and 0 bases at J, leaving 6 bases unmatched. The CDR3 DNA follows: TGTGCCAGCAGCCTGATGACTAGCGGGGGAAGCACAGATACGCAGTATTTT. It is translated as CASSLMTSGGSTDTQYF.

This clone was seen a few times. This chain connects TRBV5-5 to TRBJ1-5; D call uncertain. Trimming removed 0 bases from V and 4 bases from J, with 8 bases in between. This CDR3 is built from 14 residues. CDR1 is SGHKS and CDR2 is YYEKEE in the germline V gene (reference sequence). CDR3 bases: TGTGCCAGCAGCTTGGGCAGATCTAATCAGCCCCAGCATTTT. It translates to CASSLGRSNQPQHF.

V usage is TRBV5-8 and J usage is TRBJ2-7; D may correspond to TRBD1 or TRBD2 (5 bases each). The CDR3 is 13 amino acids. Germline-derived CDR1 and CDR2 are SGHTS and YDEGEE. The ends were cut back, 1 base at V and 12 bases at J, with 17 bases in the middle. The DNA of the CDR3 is TGTGCCAGCAGCTTGCAGATGGGGGACCAAGGGTACTTC. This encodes CASSLQMGDQGYF.

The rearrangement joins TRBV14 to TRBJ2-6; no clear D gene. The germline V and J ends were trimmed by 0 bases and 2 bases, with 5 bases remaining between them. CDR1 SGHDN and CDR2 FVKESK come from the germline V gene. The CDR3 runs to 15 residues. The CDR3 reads CASSQDGAGANVLTF. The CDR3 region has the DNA TGTGCCAGCAGCCAAGATGGTGCTGGGGCCAACGTCCTGACTTTC.

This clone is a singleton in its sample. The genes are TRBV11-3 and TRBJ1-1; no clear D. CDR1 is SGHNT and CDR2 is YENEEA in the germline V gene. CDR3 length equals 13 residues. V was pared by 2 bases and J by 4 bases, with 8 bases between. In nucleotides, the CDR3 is TGTGCCAGCAGCTTATTGGGCGGCACTGAAGCTTTCTTT. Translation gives CASSLLGGTEAFF.

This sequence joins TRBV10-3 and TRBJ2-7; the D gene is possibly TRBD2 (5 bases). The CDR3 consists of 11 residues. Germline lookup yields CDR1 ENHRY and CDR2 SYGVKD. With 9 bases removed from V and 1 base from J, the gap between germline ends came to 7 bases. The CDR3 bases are TGTGCCATTGGCGGGTCCTACGAGCAGTACTTC. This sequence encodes CAIGGSYEQYF.

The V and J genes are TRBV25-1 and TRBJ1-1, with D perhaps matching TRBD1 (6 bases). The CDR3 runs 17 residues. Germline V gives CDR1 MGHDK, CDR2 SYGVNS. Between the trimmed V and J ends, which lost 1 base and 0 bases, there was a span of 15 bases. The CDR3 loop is CASSELGGRGMNTEAFF. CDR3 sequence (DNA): TGTGCCAGCAGTGAATTGGGGGGGCGCGGAATGAACACTGAAGCTTTCTTT.

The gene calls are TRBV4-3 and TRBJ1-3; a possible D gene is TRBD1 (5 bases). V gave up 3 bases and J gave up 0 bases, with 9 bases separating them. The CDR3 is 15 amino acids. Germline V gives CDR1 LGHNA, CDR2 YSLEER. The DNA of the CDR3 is TGCGCCAGCAGCCAGAACGGGGGCTCTGGAAACACCATATATTTT. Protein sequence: CASSQNGGSGNTIYF.

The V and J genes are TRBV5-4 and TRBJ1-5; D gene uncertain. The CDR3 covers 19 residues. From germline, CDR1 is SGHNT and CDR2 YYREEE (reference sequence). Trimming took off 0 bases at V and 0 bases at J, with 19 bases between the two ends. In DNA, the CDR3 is TGTGCCAGCAGCTTGGGGAGACCGGTGTTACGGGGTAGCAATCAGCCCCAGCATTTT. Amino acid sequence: CASSLGRPVLRGSNQPQHF.

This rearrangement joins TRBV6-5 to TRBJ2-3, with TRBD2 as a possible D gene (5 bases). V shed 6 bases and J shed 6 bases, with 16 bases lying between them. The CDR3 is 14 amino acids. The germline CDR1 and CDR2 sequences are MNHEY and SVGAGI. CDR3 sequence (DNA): TGTGCCAGCAGGTACCTTCTGGACTCGGATACGCAGTATTTT. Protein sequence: CASRYLLDSDTQYF.

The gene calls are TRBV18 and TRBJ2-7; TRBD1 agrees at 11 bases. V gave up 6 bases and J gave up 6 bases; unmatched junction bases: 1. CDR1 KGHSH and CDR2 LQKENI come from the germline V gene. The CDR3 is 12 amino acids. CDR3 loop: CASSGTGGEQYF. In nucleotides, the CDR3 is TGTGCCAGCTCCGGGACAGGGGGCGAGCAGTACTTC.

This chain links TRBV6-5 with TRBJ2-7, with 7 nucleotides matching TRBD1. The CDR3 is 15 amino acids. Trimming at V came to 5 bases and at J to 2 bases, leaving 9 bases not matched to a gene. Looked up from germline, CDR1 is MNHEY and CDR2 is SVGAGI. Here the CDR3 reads CASSPDWGQTYEQYF. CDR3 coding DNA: TGTGCCAGCAGTCCCGATTGGGGACAGACCTACGAGCAGTACTTC.

For the CDR3, the DNA is TGTGCCAGCAGCCGAGACAGGGACCAAGAGACCCAGTACTTC. Protein: CASSRDRDQETQYF. The chain links TRBV7-6 to TRBJ2-5; 7 bases fit TRBD1. Germline-derived CDR1 and CDR2 are SGHVS and FNYEAQ. The V and J ends lost 5 bases and 0 bases, in that order; junction bases with no gene match: 3. The CDR3 is 14 amino acids.

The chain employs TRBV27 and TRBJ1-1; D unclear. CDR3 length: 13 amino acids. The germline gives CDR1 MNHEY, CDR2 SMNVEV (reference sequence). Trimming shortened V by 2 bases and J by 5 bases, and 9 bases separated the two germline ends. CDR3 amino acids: CASSLGLRTEAFF. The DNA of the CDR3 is TGTGCCAGCAGTTTAGGCCTTAGGACTGAAGCTTTCTTT.

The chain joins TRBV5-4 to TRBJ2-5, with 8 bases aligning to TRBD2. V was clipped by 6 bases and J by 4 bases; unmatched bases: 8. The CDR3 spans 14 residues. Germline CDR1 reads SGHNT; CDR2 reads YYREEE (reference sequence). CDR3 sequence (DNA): TGTGCCAGCACCTTCCGGGGGGGTGGAGAGACCCAGTACTTC. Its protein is CASTFRGGGETQYF. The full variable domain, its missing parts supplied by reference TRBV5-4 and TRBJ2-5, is ETGVTQSPTHLIKTRGQQVTLRCSSQSGHNTVSWYQQALGQGPQFIFQYYREEENGRGNFPPRFSGLQFPNYSSELNVNALELDDSALYLCASTFRGGGETQYFGPGTRLLVL.

In DNA form, the CDR3 reads TGTGCCAGCAGTTACGGGGCAGCAATAGCCAAAAACATTCAGTACTTC. The encoded protein is CASSYGAAIAKNIQYF. The chain couples TRBV6-5 to TRBJ2-4; D may be TRBD1 (5 bases). This CDR3 contains 16 residues. CDR1 is MNHEY and CDR2 is SVGAGI in the germline V gene. V was shortened by 2 bases and J by 0 bases, with 11 bases between the two germline ends.

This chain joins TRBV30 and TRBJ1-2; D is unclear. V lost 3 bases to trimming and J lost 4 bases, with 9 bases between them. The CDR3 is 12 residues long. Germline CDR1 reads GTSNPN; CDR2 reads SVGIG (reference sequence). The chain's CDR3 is CAWRIDFYGYTF. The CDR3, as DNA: TGTGCCTGGAGGATCGACTTCTATGGCTACACCTTC. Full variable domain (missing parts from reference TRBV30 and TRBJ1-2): SQTIHQWPATLVQPVGSPLSLECTVEGTSNPNLYWYRQAAGRGLQLLFYSVGIGQISSEVPQNLSASRPQDRQFILSSKKLLLSDSGFYLCAWRIDFYGYTFGSGTRLTVV.

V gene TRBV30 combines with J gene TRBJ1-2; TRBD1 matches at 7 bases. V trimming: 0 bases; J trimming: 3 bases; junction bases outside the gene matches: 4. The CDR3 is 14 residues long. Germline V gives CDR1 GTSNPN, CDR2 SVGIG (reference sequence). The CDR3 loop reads CAWSVLTGDYGYTF. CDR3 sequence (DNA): TGTGCCTGGAGTGTACTTACAGGGGACTATGGCTACACCTTC.

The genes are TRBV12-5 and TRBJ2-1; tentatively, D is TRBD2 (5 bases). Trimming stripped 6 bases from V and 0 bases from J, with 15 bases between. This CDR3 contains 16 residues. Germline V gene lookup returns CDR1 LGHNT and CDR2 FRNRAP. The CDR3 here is CASGPGLLSSYNEQFF. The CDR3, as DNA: TGTGCTAGTGGACCCGGACTGCTGAGCTCCTACAATGAGCAGTTCTTC.